This TCR beta chain emerged from a study of T cell responses to AZD1222 COVID-19 vaccine. Study-wide findings and caveats: Regions left unmutated in variants are reportedly the target of nearly half of spike-specific TCRs.

Turning to this clone: What it binds is unknown.

The repertoire was sequenced with immunoSEQ multiplex PCR; TCRdb's copy has only in-frame clones and lacks some. The data contain about 180,000 clones, approximately 86% of them singletons. The germline V and J ends were trimmed by 6 bases and 1 base, with 15 bases remaining between them. This CDR3 contains 16 residues. The V gene's germline CDR1 is SGHVS and CDR2 FNYEAQ. V usage is TRBV7-6 and J usage is TRBJ2-2; D possibly corresponds to TRBD2 (6 bases). The input for sequencing was peripheral blood, taken on day 0 of AZD1222 vaccination. The clonotype originates from an adult in good health. DNA for the CDR3: TGTGCCAGCAGTCAGAGAGGGGAGGAGAACACCGGGGAGCTGTTTTTT. It yields the protein CASSQRGEENTGELFF.